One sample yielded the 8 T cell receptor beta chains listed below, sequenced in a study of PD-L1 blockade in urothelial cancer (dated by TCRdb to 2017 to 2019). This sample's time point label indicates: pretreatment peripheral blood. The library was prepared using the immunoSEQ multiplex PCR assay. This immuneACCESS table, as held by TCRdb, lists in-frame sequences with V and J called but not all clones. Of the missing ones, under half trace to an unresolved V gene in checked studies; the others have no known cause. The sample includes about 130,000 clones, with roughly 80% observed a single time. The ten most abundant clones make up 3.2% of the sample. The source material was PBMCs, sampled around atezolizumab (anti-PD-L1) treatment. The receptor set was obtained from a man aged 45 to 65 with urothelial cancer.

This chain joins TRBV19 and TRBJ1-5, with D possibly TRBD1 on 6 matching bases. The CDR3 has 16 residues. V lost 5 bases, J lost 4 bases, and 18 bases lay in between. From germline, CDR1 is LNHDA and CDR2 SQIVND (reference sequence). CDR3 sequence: CASSGWTASGNQPQHF. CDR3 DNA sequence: TGTGCCAGTAGTGGTTGGACAGCTTCTGGGAATCAGCCCCAGCATTTT.

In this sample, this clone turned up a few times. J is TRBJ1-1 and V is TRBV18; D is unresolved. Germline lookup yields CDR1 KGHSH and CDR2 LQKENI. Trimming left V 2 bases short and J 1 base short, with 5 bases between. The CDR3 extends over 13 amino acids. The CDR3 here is CASSPSGNTEAFF. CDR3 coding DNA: TGTGCCAGCTCACCATCAGGGAACACTGAAGCTTTCTTT.

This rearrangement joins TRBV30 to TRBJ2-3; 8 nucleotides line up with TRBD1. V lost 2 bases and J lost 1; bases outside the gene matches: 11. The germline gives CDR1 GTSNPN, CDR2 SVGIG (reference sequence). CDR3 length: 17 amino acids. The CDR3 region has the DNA TGTGCCTGGAGTCGACGGAGACAGGGGTCGCGCACAGATACGCAGTATTTT. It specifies CAWSRRRQGSRTDTQYF.

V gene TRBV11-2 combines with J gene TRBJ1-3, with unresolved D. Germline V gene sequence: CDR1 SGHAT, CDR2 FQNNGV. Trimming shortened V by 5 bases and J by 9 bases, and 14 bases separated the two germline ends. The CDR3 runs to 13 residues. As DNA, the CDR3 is TGTGCCAGCAGCACCCGACAAGGTCGCACCATATATTTT. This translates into CASSTRQGRTIYF.

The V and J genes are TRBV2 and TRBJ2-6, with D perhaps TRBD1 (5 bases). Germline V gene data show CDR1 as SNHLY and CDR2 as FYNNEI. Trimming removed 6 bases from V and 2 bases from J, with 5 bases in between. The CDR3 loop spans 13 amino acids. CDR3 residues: CASRGPGANVLTF. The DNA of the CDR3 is TGTGCCAGCAGGGGGCCTGGGGCCAACGTCCTGACTTTC. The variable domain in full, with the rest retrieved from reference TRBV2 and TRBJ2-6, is EPEVTQTPSHQVTQMGQEVILRCVPISNHLYFYWYRQILGQKVEFLVSFYNNEISEKSEIFDDQFSVERPDGSNFTLKIRSTKLEDSAMYFCASRGPGANVLTFGAGSRLTVL.

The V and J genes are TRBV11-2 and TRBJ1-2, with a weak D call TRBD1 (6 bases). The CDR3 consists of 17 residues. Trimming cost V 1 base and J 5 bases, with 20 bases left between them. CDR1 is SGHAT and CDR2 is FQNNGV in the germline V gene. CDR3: CASSLVGTGQGRYGYTF. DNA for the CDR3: TGTGCCAGCAGCTTAGTGGGGACGGGACAAGGAAGATATGGCTACACCTTC. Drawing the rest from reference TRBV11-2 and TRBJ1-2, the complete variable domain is EAGVAQSPRYKIIEKRQSVAFWCNPISGHATLYWYQQILGQGPKLLIQFQNNGVVDDSQLPKDRFSAERLKGVDSTLKIQPAKLEDSAVYLCASSLVGTGQGRYGYTFGSGTRLTVV.

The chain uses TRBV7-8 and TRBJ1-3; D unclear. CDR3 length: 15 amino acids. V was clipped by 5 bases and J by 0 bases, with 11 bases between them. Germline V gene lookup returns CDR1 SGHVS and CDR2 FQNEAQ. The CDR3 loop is CASSLAQHSGNTIYF. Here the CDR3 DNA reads TGTGCCAGCAGCCTCGCACAGCACTCTGGAAACACCATATATTTT. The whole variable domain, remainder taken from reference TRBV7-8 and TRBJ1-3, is GAGVSQSPRYKVAKRGQDVALRCDPISGHVSLFWYQQALGQGPEFLTYFQNEAQLDKSGLPSDRFFAERPEGSVSTLKIQRTQQEDSAVYLCASSLAQHSGNTIYFGEGSWLTVV.

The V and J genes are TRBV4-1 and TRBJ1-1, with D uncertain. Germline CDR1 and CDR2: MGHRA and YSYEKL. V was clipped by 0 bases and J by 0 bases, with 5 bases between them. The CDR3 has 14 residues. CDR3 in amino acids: CASSQDPVNTEAFF. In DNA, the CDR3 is TGCGCCAGCAGCCAAGATCCTGTGAACACTGAAGCTTTCTTT.